This entry features one T cell receptor beta chain sequence. The antigen is unknown. This may arise from a read error, as a much more abundant clone is one base away. This sample was taken from a study of tumor and adjacent non-tumor tissue in lung cancer. Whole-study context: Samples averaged around 4 million productive TCRbeta reads each. Findings and limits, study-wide: Top 100 clones took a larger repertoire share in normal lung.

No cell sorting was done before RNA was extracted from the tissue. TCRbeta libraries were built with three rounds of nested PCR, modified from ARM-PCR. TCRdb used MiXCR to reprocess the multiplex PCR reads, holding one entry per CDR3 protein. The sample comprises around 120,000 distinct CDR3 sequences, 55% to 75% of which are singletons, and 9.5% to 15% rests with the top ten. The CDR3 covers 13 residues. Looked up from germline, CDR1 is MNHEY and CDR2 is SVGEGT. The chain joins TRBV6-2 or TRBV6-3 to TRBJ1-2; D gene uncertain. The sequencing sample was made of lung tumor tissue. This TCR was sampled from a man aged 25 to 40 with non-small cell lung cancer. CDR3 nucleotide sequence: TGTGCCAGGAGTTACTTGGCAGGAGATGGCTACACCTTC. Translating it yields CARSYLAGDGYTF.